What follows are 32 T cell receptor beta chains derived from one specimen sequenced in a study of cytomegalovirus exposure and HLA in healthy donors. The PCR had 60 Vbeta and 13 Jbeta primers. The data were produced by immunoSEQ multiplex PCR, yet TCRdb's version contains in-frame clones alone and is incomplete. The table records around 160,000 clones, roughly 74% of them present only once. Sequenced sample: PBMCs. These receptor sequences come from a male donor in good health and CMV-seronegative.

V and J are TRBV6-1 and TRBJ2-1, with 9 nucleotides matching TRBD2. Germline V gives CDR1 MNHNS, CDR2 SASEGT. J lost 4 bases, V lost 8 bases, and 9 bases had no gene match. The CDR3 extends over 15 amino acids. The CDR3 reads CASVGRRGGYNEQFF. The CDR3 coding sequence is TGTGCCAGCGTAGGTCGGCGGGGGGGGTACAATGAGCAGTTCTTC.

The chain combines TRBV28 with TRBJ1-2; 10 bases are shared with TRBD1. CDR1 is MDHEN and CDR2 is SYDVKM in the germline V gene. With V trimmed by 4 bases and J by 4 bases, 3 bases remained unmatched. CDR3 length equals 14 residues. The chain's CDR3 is CASSSGQGTYGYTF. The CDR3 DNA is TGTGCCAGCAGTTCGGGACAGGGGACCTATGGCTACACCTTC.

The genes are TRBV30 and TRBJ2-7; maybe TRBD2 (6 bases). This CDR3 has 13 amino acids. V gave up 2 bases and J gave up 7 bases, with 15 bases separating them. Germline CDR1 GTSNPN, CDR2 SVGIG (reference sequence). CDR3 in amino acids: CAWSHGGVGEQYF. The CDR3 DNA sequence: TGTGCCTGGAGTCACGGAGGGGTCGGAGAGCAGTACTTC.

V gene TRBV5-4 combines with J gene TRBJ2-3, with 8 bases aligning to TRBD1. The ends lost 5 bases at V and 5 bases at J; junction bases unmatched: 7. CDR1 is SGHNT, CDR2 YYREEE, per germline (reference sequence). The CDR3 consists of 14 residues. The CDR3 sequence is CASSTGGMVDTQYF. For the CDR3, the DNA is TGTGCCAGCAGTACAGGGGGTATGGTAGATACGCAGTATTTT.

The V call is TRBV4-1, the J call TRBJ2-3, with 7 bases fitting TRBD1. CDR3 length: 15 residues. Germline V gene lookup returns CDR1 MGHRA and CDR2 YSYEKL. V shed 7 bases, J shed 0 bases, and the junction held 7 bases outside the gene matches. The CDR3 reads CASKLTGASTDTQYF. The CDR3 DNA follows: TGCGCCAGCAAGCTAACAGGGGCCAGCACAGATACGCAGTATTTT.

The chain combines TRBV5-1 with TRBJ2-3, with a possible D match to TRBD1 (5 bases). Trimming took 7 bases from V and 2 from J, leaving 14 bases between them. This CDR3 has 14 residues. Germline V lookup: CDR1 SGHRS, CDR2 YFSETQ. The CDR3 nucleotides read TGCGCCAGCTACTTTGGGGCTTCCACAGATACGCAGTATTTT. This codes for CASYFGASTDTQYF.

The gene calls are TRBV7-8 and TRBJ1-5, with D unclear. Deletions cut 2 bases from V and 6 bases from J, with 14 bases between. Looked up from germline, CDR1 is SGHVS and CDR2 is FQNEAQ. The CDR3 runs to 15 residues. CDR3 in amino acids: CASSLLPGRGQPQHF. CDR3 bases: TGTGCCAGCAGCTTACTTCCGGGCCGGGGTCAGCCCCAGCATTTT. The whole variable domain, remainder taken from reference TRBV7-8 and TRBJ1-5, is GAGVSQSPRYKVAKRGQDVALRCDPISGHVSLFWYQQALGQGPEFLTYFQNEAQLDKSGLPSDRFFAERPEGSVSTLKIQRTQQEDSAVYLCASSLLPGRGQPQHFGDGTRLSIL.

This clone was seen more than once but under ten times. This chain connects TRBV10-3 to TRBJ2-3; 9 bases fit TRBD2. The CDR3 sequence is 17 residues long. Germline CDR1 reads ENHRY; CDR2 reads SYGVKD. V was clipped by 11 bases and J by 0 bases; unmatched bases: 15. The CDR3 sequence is CAALGPAGGSSTDTQYF. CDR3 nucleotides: TGTGCCGCCCTAGGTCCAGCGGGGGGTTCTAGCACAGATACGCAGTATTTT.

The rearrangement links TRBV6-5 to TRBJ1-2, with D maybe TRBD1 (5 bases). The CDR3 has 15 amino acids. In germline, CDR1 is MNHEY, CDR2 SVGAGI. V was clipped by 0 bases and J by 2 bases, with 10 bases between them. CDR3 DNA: TGTGCCAGCAGTTACTCGCGGTCAGGGAACTATGGCTACACCTTC. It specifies CASSYSRSGNYGYTF.

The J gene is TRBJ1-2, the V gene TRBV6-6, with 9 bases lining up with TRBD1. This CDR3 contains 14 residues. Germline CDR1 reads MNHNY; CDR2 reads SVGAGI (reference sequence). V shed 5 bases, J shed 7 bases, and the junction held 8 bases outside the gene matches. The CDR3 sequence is CASSAGQGKSGYTF. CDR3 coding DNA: TGTGCCAGCAGTGCGGGACAGGGAAAAAGTGGCTACACCTTC.

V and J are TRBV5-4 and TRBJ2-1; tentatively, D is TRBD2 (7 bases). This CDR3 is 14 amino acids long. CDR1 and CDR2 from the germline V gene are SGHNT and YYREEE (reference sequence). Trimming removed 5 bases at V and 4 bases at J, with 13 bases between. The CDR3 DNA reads TGTGCCAGCAGGGGCGGGGGCCCGTACAATGAGCAGTTCTTC. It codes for CASRGGGPYNEQFF.

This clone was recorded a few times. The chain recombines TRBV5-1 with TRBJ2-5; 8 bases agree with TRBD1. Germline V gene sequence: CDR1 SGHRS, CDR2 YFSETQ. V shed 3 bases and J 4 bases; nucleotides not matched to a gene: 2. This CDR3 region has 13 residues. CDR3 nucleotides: TGCGCCAGCAGCTGGGGGACAGGAGAGACCCAGTACTTC. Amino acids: CASSWGTGETQYF.

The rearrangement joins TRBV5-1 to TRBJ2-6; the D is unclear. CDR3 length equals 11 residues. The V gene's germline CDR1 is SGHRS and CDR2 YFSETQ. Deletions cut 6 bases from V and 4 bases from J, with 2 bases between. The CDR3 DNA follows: TGCGCCAGCATAGGGGCCAACGTCCTGACTTTC. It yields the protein CASIGANVLTF.

The CDR3 protein is CASSLSPRGQTEAFF. DNA of the CDR3: TGTGCCAGCAGCTTGTCCCCCAGGGGGCAGACTGAAGCTTTCTTT. The chain employs TRBV5-5 and TRBJ1-1; 8 nucleotides agree with TRBD1. CDR1 is SGHKS, CDR2 YYEKEE, per germline (reference sequence). The V gene end was trimmed by 1 base and the J gene end by 5 bases; junction bases not matched to a gene: 7. The length of the CDR3 is 15 residues.

The CDR3 is CASEQGASNYGYTF. As DNA, the CDR3 is TGTGCCAGCGAACAGGGGGCGAGTAACTATGGCTACACCTTC. The genes are TRBV2 and TRBJ1-2, with TRBD1 matching 9 bases. The germline CDR1 and CDR2 sequences are SNHLY and FYNNEI. The V and J ends lost 8 bases and 1 base, in that order; junction bases with no gene match: 5. This CDR3 region has 14 residues.

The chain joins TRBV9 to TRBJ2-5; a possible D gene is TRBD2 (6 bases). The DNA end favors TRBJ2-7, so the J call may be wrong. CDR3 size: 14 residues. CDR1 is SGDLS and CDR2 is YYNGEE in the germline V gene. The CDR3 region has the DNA TGTGCCAGCAGCGTAGTGCCGGGGGTAGGCGAGCAGTACTTC. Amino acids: CASSVVPGVGEQYF.

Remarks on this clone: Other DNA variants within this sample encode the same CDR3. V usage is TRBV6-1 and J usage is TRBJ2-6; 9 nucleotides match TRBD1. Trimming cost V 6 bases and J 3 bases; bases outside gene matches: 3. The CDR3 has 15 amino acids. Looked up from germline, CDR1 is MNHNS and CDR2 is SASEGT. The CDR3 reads CASRTGGSGANVLTF. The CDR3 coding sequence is TGTGCCAGCAGGACAGGGGGAAGTGGGGCCAACGTCCTGACTTTC.

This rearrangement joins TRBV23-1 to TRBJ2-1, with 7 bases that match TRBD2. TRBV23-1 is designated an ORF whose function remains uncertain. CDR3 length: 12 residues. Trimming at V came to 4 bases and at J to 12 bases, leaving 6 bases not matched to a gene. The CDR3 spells CASSPRPGGQFF. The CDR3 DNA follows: TGCGCCAGCAGTCCCCGTCCGGGAGGGCAGTTCTTC.

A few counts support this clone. Here the CDR3 DNA reads TGTGCCAGCAAACAAACAGGAGCGAACACTGAAGCTTTCTTT. Residues: CASKQTGANTEAFF. This rearrangement joins TRBV27 to TRBJ1-1, with D perhaps TRBD1 (5 bases). CDR3 length: 14 residues. The germline V gene encodes CDR1 MNHEY and CDR2 SMNVEV (reference sequence). V lost 7 bases to trimming and J lost 1 base, with 13 bases between them.

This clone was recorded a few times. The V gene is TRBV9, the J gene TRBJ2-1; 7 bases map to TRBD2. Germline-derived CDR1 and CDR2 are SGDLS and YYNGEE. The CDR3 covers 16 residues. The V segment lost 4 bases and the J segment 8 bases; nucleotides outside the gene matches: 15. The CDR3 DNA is TGTGCCAGCAGCTCCGCTAGCGGCCACTCTTGGGATGAGCAGTTCTTC. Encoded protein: CASSSASGHSWDEQFF.

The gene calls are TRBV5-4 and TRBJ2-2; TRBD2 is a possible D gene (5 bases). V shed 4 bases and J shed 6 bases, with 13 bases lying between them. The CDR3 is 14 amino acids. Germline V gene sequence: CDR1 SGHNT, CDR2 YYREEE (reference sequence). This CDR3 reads CASSNTREPGELFF. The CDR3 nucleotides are TGTGCCAGCAGCAACACTAGAGAACCCGGGGAGCTGTTTTTT.

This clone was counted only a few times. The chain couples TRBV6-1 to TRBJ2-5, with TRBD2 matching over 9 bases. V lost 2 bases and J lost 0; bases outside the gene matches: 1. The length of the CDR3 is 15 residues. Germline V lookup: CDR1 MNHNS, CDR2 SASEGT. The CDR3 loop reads CASSELAGHQETQYF. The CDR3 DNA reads TGTGCCAGCAGTGAACTAGCGGGGCACCAAGAGACCCAGTACTTC.

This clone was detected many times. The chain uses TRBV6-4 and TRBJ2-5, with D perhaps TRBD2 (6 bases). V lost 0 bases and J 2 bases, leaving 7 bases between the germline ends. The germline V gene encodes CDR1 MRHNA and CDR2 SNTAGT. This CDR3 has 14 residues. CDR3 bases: TGTGCCAGCAGTGACTCGGCGGGACAAGAGACCCAGTACTTC. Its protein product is CASSDSAGQETQYF.

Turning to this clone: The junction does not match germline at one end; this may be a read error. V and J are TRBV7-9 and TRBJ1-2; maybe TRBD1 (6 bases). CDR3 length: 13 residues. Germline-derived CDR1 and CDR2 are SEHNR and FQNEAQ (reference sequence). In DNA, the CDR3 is TGTTCCAGCAGCTTAGCCGTCAGGGGCGGCTACACCTTC. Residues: CSSSLAVRGGYTF.

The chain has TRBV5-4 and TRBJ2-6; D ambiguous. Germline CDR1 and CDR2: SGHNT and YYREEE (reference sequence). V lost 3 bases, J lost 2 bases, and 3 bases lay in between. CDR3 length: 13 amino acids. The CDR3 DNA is TGTGCCAGCAGCTCTCCTGGGGCCAACGTCCTGACTTTC. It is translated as CASSSPGANVLTF.

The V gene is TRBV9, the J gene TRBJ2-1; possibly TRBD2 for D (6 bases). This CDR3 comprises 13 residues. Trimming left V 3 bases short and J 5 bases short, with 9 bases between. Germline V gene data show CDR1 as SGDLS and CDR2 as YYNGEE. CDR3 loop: CASSEVADNEQFF. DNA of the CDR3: TGTGCCAGCAGCGAAGTAGCGGACAATGAGCAGTTCTTC.

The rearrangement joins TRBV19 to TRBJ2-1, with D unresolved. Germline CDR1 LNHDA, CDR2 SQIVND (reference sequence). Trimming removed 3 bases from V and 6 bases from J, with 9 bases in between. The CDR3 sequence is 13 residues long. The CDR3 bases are TGTGCCAGTAGTATTCCCCCGAGCAATGAGCAGTTCTTC. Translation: CASSIPPSNEQFF.

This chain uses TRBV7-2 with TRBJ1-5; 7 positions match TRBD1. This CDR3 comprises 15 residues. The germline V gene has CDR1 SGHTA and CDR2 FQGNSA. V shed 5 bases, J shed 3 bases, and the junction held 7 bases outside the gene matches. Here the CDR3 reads CASSLGQVFNQPQHF. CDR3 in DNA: TGTGCCAGCAGCCTAGGACAGGTCTTCAATCAGCCCCAGCATTTT.

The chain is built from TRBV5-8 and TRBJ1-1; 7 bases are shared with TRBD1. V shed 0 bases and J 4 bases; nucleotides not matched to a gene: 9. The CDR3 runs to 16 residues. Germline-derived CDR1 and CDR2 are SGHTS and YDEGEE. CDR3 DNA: TGTGCCAGCAGCTTGGCACAGGGGTTAATTCGCACTGAAGCTTTCTTT. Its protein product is CASSLAQGLIRTEAFF.

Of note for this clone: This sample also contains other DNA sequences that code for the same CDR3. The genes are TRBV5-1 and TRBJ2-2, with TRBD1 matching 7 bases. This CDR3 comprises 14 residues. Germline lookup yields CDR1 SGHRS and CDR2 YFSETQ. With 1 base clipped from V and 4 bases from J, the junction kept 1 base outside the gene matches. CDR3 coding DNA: TGCGCCAGCAGCTTGACAGGGGTCACCGGGGAGCTGTTTTTT. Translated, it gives CASSLTGVTGELFF.

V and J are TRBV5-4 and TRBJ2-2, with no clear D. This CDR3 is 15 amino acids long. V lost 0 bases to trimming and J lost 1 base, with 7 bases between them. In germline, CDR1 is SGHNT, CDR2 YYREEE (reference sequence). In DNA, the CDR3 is TGTGCCAGCAGCTTGGATTTCCAGAACACCGGGGAGCTGTTTTTT. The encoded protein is CASSLDFQNTGELFF.

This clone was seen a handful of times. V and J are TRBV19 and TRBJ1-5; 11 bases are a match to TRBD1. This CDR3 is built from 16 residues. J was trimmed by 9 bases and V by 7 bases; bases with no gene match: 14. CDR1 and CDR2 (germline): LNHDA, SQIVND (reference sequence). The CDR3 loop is CASTPNLGTGGAPQHF. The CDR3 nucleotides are TGTGCCAGTACCCCGAACCTAGGGACAGGGGGTGCGCCCCAGCATTTT.